These 7 T cell receptor beta chains were sequenced from one sample in a study of OX40 agonist ivuxolimab in advanced cancers. Measured with immunoSEQ multiplex PCR; TCRdb has only the in-frame clones, and not every one. The sample consists of approximately 37,000 clones, about 83% of them appearing once. This sample comprised CD4+ or CD8+ T cells sorted from blood, obtained in a trial of the OX40 agonist ivuxolimab. Source of these receptors: an adult with an advanced solid tumor such as melanoma, head and neck, liver or kidney cancer.

In its sample, this clone was seen once. The rearrangement joins TRBV28 to TRBJ2-4; no clear D. The ends were cut back, 5 bases at V and 6 bases at J, with 14 bases in the middle. The CDR3 consists of 14 residues. The germline CDR1 and CDR2 sequences are MDHEN and SYDVKM. The CDR3 DNA reads TGTGCCAGCAGTCCTCAACGGCTTAGAAACATTCAGTACTTC. This sequence encodes CASSPQRLRNIQYF.

This clone was seen just once. The V gene is TRBV5-1, the J gene TRBJ1-1; TRBD1 matches at 7 bases. With V trimmed by 0 bases and J by 9 bases, 5 bases remained unmatched. The germline V gene encodes CDR1 SGHRS and CDR2 YFSETQ. CDR3 size: 13 residues. The CDR3: CASSLGQGSQAFF. The CDR3 DNA sequence: TGCGCCAGCAGCTTGGGACAGGGTAGCCAAGCTTTCTTT. Drawing the rest from reference TRBV5-1 and TRBJ1-1, the complete variable domain is KAGVTQTPRYLIKTRGQQVTLSCSPISGHRSVSWYQQTPGQGLQFLFEYFSETQRNKGNFPGRFSGRQFSNSRSEMNVSTLELGDSALYLCASSLGQGSQAFFGQGTRLTVV.

The rearrangement links TRBV29-1 to TRBJ1-2; 9 bases are shared with TRBD1. Germline V gene lookup returns CDR1 SQVTM and CDR2 ANQGSEA. V was pared by 5 bases and J by 2 bases, with 15 bases of the junction left unmatched. The CDR3 sequence is 17 residues long. CDR3 region: CSVRTVAITGGNYGYTF. DNA for the CDR3: TGCAGCGTTAGAACAGTGGCTATAACAGGGGGCAACTATGGCTACACCTTC. Complete variable domain (other parts from reference TRBV29-1 and TRBJ1-2): SAVISQKPSRDICQRGTSLTIQCQVDSQVTMMFWYRQQPGQSLTLIATANQGSEATYESGFVIDKFPISRPNLTFSTLTVSNMSPEDSSIYLCSVRTVAITGGNYGYTFGSGTRLTVV.

The V call is TRBV25-1, the J call TRBJ2-5; D not certain. The CDR3 runs to 14 residues. Between the trimmed V and J ends, which lost 1 base and 2 bases, there was a span of 8 bases. Germline V gene sequence: CDR1 MGHDK, CDR2 SYGVNS. The CDR3 protein is CASSEFDMQETQYF. Here the CDR3 DNA reads TGTGCCAGCAGTGAATTTGACATGCAAGAGACCCAGTACTTC. Drawing the rest from reference TRBV25-1 and TRBJ2-5, the complete variable domain is EADIYQTPRYLVIGTGKKITLECSQTMGHDKMYWYQQDPGMELHLIHYSYGVNSTEKGDLSSESTVSRIRTEHFPLTLESARPSHTSQYLCASSEFDMQETQYFGPGTRLLVL.

The chain joins TRBV11-2 to TRBJ1-5, with D possibly matching TRBD1 (5 bases). CDR1 SGHAT and CDR2 FQNNGV come from the germline V gene. CDR3 size: 19 residues. V dropped 5 bases and J dropped 3 bases, with 26 bases sitting between them. In nucleotides, the CDR3 is TGTGCCAGCAGCCAAGGCCTCCGGGACCCTACTTACCCCAATCAGCCCCAGCATTTT. Encoded protein: CASSQGLRDPTYPNQPQHF.

The chain recombines TRBV2 with TRBJ2-1; 14 bases are shared with TRBD2. Trimming at V came to 6 bases and at J to 4 bases, leaving 17 bases not matched to a gene. CDR3 length: 20 residues. The germline V gene encodes CDR1 SNHLY and CDR2 FYNNEI. CDR3: CASSFSGLAGAPLKYNEQFF. CDR3 nucleotides: TGTGCCAGCAGCTTCTCGGGACTAGCGGGGGCCCCACTCAAATACAATGAGCAGTTCTTC.

The chain links TRBV5-4 to TRBJ2-4; the match to TRBD1 covers 8 bases. CDR1 is SGHNT and CDR2 is YYREEE in the germline V gene (reference sequence). CDR3 length equals 16 residues. Germline trimming cut 4 bases from V and 0 bases from J; bases unmatched to any gene: 6. This CDR3 is CASSLGTGGAKNIQYF. The CDR3 DNA sequence: TGTGCCAGCAGCCTAGGGACAGGAGGAGCCAAAAACATTCAGTACTTC.